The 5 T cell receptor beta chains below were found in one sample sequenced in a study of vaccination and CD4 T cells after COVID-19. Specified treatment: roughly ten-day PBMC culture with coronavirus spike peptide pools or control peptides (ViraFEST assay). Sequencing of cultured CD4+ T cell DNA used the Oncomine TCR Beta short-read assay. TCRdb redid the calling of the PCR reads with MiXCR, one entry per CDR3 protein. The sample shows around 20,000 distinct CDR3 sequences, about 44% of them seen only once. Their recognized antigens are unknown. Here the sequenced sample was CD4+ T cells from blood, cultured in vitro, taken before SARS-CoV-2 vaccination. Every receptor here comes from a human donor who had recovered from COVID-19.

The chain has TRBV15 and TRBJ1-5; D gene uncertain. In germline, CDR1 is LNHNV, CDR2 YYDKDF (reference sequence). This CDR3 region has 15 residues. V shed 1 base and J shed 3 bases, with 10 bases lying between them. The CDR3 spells CATSRGPNLNQPQHF. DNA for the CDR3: TGTGCCACCAGCAGAGGGCCCAATCTCAATCAGCCCCAGCATTTT.

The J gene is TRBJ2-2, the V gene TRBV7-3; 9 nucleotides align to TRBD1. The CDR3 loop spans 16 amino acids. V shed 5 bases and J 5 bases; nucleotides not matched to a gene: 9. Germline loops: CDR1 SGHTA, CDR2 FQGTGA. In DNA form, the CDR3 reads TGTGCCAGCAGCCAAAGGACAGGGGAAGGAACCGGGGAGCTGTTTTTT. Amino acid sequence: CASSQRTGEGTGELFF.

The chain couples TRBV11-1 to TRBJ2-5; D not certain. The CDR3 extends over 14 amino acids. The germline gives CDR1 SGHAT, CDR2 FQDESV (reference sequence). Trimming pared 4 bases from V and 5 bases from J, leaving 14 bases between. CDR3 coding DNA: TGTGCCAGCAGCTCGGACCTGTTGTTGGAGACCCAGTACTTC. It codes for CASSSDLLLETQYF. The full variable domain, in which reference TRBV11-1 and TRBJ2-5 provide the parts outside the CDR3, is EAEVAQSPRYKITEKSQAVAFWCDPISGHATLYWYRQILGQGPELLVQFQDESVVDDSQLPKDRFSAERLKGVDSTLKIQPAELGDSAMYLCASSSDLLLETQYFGPGTRLLVL.

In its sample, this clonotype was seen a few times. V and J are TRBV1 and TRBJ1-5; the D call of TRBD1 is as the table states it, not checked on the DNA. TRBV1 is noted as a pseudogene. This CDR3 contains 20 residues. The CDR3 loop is CTSSKLRRDRGPFCPQPQHF. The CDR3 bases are TGCACCAGCAGCAAGTTAAGGCGGGACAGGGGACCGTTTTGTCCTCAGCCCCAGCATTTT.

Written as DNA, the CDR3 is TGTGCCAGCCGGGGATGGAGGAACACTGAAGCTTTCTTT. It specifies CASRGWRNTEAFF. This chain uses TRBV6-1 with TRBJ1-1; D remains unclear. V was trimmed by 8 bases and J by 1 base, leaving 11 bases between them. The CDR3 totals 13 residues. CDR1 is MNHNS and CDR2 is SASEGT in the germline V gene.